Only a few counts were recorded for the clone carrying this T cell receptor beta chain. Its antigen is still unknown. The sample originates from a study of blood T cells in healthy people across ages. Study context: About one barcoded TCR beta cDNA was captured per two T cells.

At least 5 micrograms of total RNA were extracted per sample. Overall study findings and caveats: It was the long-lived donors that had more naive CD4+ cells and higher diversity than aged donors.

Primed by a sample-barcoded 5' primer and a J-beta primer mix, a second PCR proceeded for 7 to 11 cycles. A 12-random-nucleotide template-switch adaptor tagged each cDNA molecule. TCRdb fed the 5' RACE reads into MiXCR, producing one record per CDR3 protein. Of over a million distinct CDR3 sequences listed, 35% to 55% are singletons. The length of the CDR3 is 16 residues. The J segment lost 4 bases and the V segment lost 3 bases, leaving 11 bases of the junction unmatched. The V gene's germline CDR1 is SGDLS and CDR2 YYNGEE. This chain joins TRBV9 and TRBJ2-3; 7 nucleotides align to TRBD2. Sequenced material: blood. The sequence came from a woman aged 55-75 years in good health. CDR3 nucleotides: TGTGCCAGCAGCGCAAGGGGCGGGGGTAGTTCAGATACGCAGTATTTT. This translates into CASSARGGGSSDTQYF.